A single sample is the source of the 24 T cell receptor beta chains below, sequenced in a study of T-cell memory formation after mild COVID-19. From the 5' RACE reads, TCRdb called clonotypes with MiXCR, one entry per CDR3 protein. The sample shows 280,000 or so distinct CDR3 sequences, roughly 8.2% of them seen only once. The specimen was PBMCs or a T cell subset sorted from them (not recorded which). The receptor source for this set is a man aged 18 to 29 who had mild COVID-19 (a few samples of this study predate the infection). Cell type and time point are not known.

At least ten counts were recorded for this clonotype. This chain connects TRBV6-5 to TRBJ2-1; D is perhaps TRBD1 or TRBD2 (5 bases each). Germline-derived CDR1 and CDR2 are MNHEY and SVGAGI. There are 13 residues in the CDR3. V gave up 4 bases and J gave up 7 bases, with 11 bases separating them. The CDR3 DNA reads TGTGCCAGCAGTTTAGAGGGGTGGAATGAGCAGTTCTTC. Translating it yields CASSLEGWNEQFF.

The CDR3 here is CATARENTEAFF. The CDR3 region has the DNA TGTGCCACGGCGAGGGAGAACACTGAAGCTTTCTTT. The gene calls are TRBV24-1 and TRBJ1-1; D gene ambiguous. The CDR3 length is 12 residues. The germline V and J ends were trimmed by 10 bases and 1 base, with 9 bases remaining between them. Germline lookup yields CDR1 KGHDR and CDR2 SFDVKD.

The chain is built from TRBV13 and TRBJ2-1; 12 nucleotides line up with TRBD2. V lost 0 bases and J lost 10; bases outside the gene matches: 4. Germline lookup yields CDR1 PRHDT and CDR2 FYEKMQ (reference sequence). The CDR3 runs to 15 residues. CDR3 sequence reads: CASSLGEGLAGEQFF. The CDR3 coding sequence is TGTGCCAGCAGCTTAGGCGAGGGACTAGCGGGCGAGCAGTTCTTC.

The genes are TRBV5-1 and TRBJ2-3; 7 bases match TRBD1. The ends lost 0 bases at V and 0 bases at J; junction bases unmatched: 7. Germline lookup yields CDR1 SGHRS and CDR2 YFSETQ. The CDR3 loop spans 17 amino acids. Written as DNA, the CDR3 is TGCGCCAGCAGCTTGGCACAGGGGCTTTTTAGCACAGATACGCAGTATTTT. As protein: CASSLAQGLFSTDTQYF.

This rearrangement joins TRBV6-4 to TRBJ2-5; 14 bases map to TRBD2. Trimming removed 4 bases from V and 5 bases from J; junction bases left unmatched: 3. This CDR3 is built from 15 residues. CDR1 is MRHNA and CDR2 is SNTAGT in the germline V gene. DNA for the CDR3: TGTGCCAGCAGTGCGACTAGCGGGGGGGCCGAGACCCAGTACTTC. Protein sequence: CASSATSGGAETQYF.

The chain is built from TRBV28 and TRBJ2-2; 7 bases match TRBD2. With V trimmed by 6 bases and J by 0 bases, 16 bases remained unmatched. CDR1 is MDHEN, CDR2 SYDVKM, per germline. The CDR3 covers 19 residues. The CDR3 loop reads CASSPGGTTKAANTGELFF. The CDR3, as DNA: TGTGCCAGCAGCCCCGGGGGGACGACAAAGGCCGCGAACACCGGGGAGCTGTTTTTT.

This clonotype showed up many times. The V and J genes are TRBV5-1 and TRBJ2-3, with D possibly TRBD2 on 6 matching bases. Germline lookup yields CDR1 SGHRS and CDR2 YFSETQ. Deletions cut 0 bases from V and 6 bases from J, with 11 bases between. This CDR3 has 14 amino acids. CDR3: CASSLDGGADTQYF. As DNA, the CDR3 is TGCGCCAGCAGCTTGGACGGGGGAGCGGATACGCAGTATTTT.

The rearrangement links TRBV27 to TRBJ2-1, with 8 bases that match TRBD2. With 6 bases clipped from V and 8 bases from J, the junction kept 12 bases outside the gene matches. Germline V lookup: CDR1 MNHEY, CDR2 SMNVEV (reference sequence). CDR3 length: 15 amino acids. CDR3 loop: CASSSGTRILDEQFF. DNA of the CDR3: TGTGCCAGCAGCTCCGGGACTAGAATTTTGGATGAGCAGTTCTTC.

This clonotype was seen many times. J is TRBJ1-6 and V is TRBV19; no firm D call. The V end was cut by 5 bases, the J end by 9 bases, with 14 bases between. The CDR3 covers 14 residues. Germline assignment: CDR1 LNHDA and CDR2 SQIVND (reference sequence). The CDR3 DNA follows: TGTGCCAGTAGTCCAGCAGGTCGGGCTTCACCCCTCCACTTT. Protein product: CASSPAGRASPLHF. The full variable domain, rest sourced from reference TRBV19 and TRBJ1-6, is DGGITQSPKYLFRKEGQNVTLSCEQNLNHDAMYWYRQDPGQGLRLIYYSQIVNDFQKGDIAEGYSVSREKKESFPLTVTSAQKNPTAFYLCASSPAGRASPLHFGNGTRLTVT.

V gene TRBV4-3 combines with J gene TRBJ2-3, with TRBD2 as a possible D gene (5 bases). The germline V gene encodes CDR1 LGHNA and CDR2 YSLEER. This CDR3 spans 15 amino acids. The V and J ends lost 0 bases and 5 bases respectively, with 12 bases between them. In DNA, the CDR3 is TGCGCCAGCAGCCAAGAGCGAAGGGAGAGAGATACGCAGTATTTT. Its protein is CASSQERRERDTQYF.

The J gene is TRBJ2-3, the V gene TRBV10-3; D possibly corresponds to TRBD2 (5 bases). CDR1 is ENHRY and CDR2 is SYGVKD in the germline V gene. This CDR3 spans 19 amino acids. Trimming took off 0 bases at V and 0 bases at J, with 19 bases between the two ends. The CDR3 spells CAISESGEGGPLSTDTQYF. As DNA, the CDR3 is TGTGCCATCAGTGAGTCTGGAGAAGGCGGGCCCCTAAGCACAGATACGCAGTATTTT.

The chain couples TRBV7-2 to TRBJ2-5; tentatively, D is TRBD2 (6 bases). The CDR3 totals 15 residues. V shed 5 bases and J shed 2 bases, with 15 bases lying between them. Germline V CDR1 and CDR2: SGHTA, FQGNSA. The CDR3 reads CASSRDGGRQETQYF. The CDR3 coding sequence is TGTGCCAGCAGCCGCGACGGAGGGAGGCAAGAGACCCAGTACTTC.

This clonotype has just a few counts. The chain uses TRBV7-9 and TRBJ2-1; 9 nucleotides agree with TRBD1. Germline CDR1 and CDR2: SEHNR and FQNEAQ (reference sequence). The CDR3 sequence is 16 residues long. V dropped 1 base and J dropped 8; count of bases not matched to a gene: 9. The CDR3 DNA is TGTGCCAGCAGCTTAGGGCGGACAGGGGCGATGGATGAGCAGTTCTTC. It codes for CASSLGRTGAMDEQFF.

This clonotype was detected many times. The chain has TRBV12-3 or TRBV12-4 and TRBJ2-3; D unresolved. V was pared by 1 base and J by 2 bases, with 10 bases between. This CDR3 region has 15 residues. The CDR3: CASSLEGGSTDTQYF. The CDR3 DNA reads TGTGCCAGCAGTTTAGAAGGCGGTTCCACAGATACGCAGTATTTT.

This chain's CDR3 is CASNTYGENIQYF. DNA of the CDR3: TGTGCCAGCAACACTTATGGGGAAAACATTCAGTACTTC. This chain uses TRBV2 with TRBJ2-4; D remains unclear. Germline V gene sequence: CDR1 SNHLY, CDR2 FYNNEI. The CDR3 extends over 13 amino acids. Trimming removed 7 bases at V and 5 bases at J, with 12 bases between. Filled out from reference TRBV2 and TRBJ2-4, the complete variable domain reads EPEVTQTPSHQVTQMGQEVILRCVPISNHLYFYWYRQILGQKVEFLVSFYNNEISEKSEIFDDQFSVERPDGSNFTLKIRSTKLEDSAMYFCASNTYGENIQYFGAGTRLSVL.

V usage is TRBV15 and J usage is TRBJ1-4, with 7 bases that match TRBD1. Germline V gene data show CDR1 as LNHNV and CDR2 as YYDKDF (reference sequence). This CDR3 is built from 15 residues. With 0 bases clipped from V and 6 bases from J, the junction kept 4 bases outside the gene matches. CDR3 nucleotides: TGTGCCACCAGCAGAGAACAGGGGACTGATGAAAAACTGTTTTTT. Protein sequence: CATSREQGTDEKLFF.

The V and J genes are TRBV9 and TRBJ2-1; D may be TRBD2 (6 bases). The V and J ends lost 3 bases and 4 bases respectively, with 11 bases between them. This CDR3 contains 14 residues. CDR1 and CDR2 (germline): SGDLS, YYNGEE. CDR3 sequence (DNA): TGTGCCAGCAGCGAACAGACTAGTTACAATGAGCAGTTCTTC. It encodes CASSEQTSYNEQFF.

This clonotype was picked up many times. This sequence joins TRBV7-9 and TRBJ2-7, with D uncertain. Trimming removed 4 bases from V and 5 bases from J, with 9 bases in between. The CDR3 has 12 residues. Germline lookup yields CDR1 SEHNR and CDR2 FQNEAQ (reference sequence). This CDR3 is CASSYVPHEQYV. The CDR3 bases are TGTGCCAGCAGCTACGTTCCCCACGAGCAGTACGTC.

This clonotype was seen a handful of times. This chain connects TRBV20-1 to TRBJ1-2, with D possibly being TRBD1 (5 bases). The germline V gene has CDR1 DFQATT and CDR2 SNEGSKA (reference sequence). V was trimmed by 5 bases and J by 8 bases, leaving 21 bases between them. The CDR3 loop spans 14 amino acids. Written as DNA, the CDR3 is TGCAGTGCTGCCCCAACCCTCGACAGAGGAGGCTACACCTTC. Translation gives CSAAPTLDRGGYTF.

This clonotype was seen more than once but under ten times. V and J are TRBV6-1 and TRBJ2-5, with 7 bases matching TRBD2. After removal of 5 bases from V and 2 bases from J, the junction contained 8 bases not matched to a gene. This CDR3 has 15 residues. Germline V gene data show CDR1 as MNHNS and CDR2 as SASEGT. The CDR3 reads CASSWGLAAQETQYF. As DNA, the CDR3 is TGTGCCAGCAGTTGGGGCCTAGCGGCGCAAGAGACCCAGTACTTC.

To note about this clonotype: A read error may explain this, as a much larger clone is one base away. V gene TRBV7-2 combines with J gene TRBJ2-3, with a possible D match to TRBD2 (5 bases). CDR3 length equals 12 residues. In germline, CDR1 is SGHTA, CDR2 FQGNSA. CDR3 DNA: TGTGCCGGCAGCTTAGCGTCAGATACGCAGTATTTT. Amino acids: CAGSLASDTQYF.

This clonotype was seen ten or more times. The chain carries TRBV6-2 or TRBV6-3 and TRBJ2-7; D perhaps matches TRBD2 (6 bases). Looked up from germline, CDR1 is MNHEY and CDR2 is SVGEGT. V lost 2 bases, J lost 4 bases, and 9 bases lay in between. The CDR3 totals 13 residues. The CDR3 spells CASSYRRGYEQYV. CDR3 bases: TGTGCCAGCAGTTACCGACGGGGGTACGAGCAGTACGTC.

The V and J genes are TRBV5-1 and TRBJ1-3; 7 bases fit TRBD1. CDR1 and CDR2 from the germline V gene are SGHRS and YFSETQ. J was trimmed by 4 bases and V by 4 bases; bases with no gene match: 5. This CDR3 spans 14 amino acids. CDR3 nucleotides: TGCGCCAGCAGCGCGGACAGGCCCGGAAACACCATATATTTT. Translating gives CASSADRPGNTIYF.

This clonotype was found many times. This chain uses TRBV12-3 or TRBV12-4 with TRBJ2-1, with D perhaps TRBD2 (6 bases). V lost 6 bases, J lost 10 bases, and 7 bases lay in between. The CDR3 consists of 10 residues. CDR3 sequence (DNA): TGTGCCAGCAGCGGGGGAGAGCAGTTCTTC. It codes for CASSGGEQFF.